This TCR beta chain derives from a study of cytomegalovirus exposure and HLA in healthy donors. As for the study in general: Within the Caucasian-associated ancestry cluster were roughly 81% of the approximately 400 genotyped donors. Study-wide points: A later analysis linked a missense DCLRE1C variant to TCR beta V- and J-gene trimming.

A note on this clone: Its antigen is unknown.

These donors counted as nominally healthy when sampled, but unrecorded immune exposures were likely. V shed 0 bases, J shed 5 bases, and the junction held 7 bases outside the gene matches. This CDR3 is 17 amino acids long. The germline CDR1 and CDR2 sequences are LGHNA and YSLEER. Primers included in the PCR were 60 Vbeta and 13 Jbeta primers. Measured with immunoSEQ multiplex PCR; TCRdb has only the in-frame clones, and not every one. The data show roughly 150,000 clones, about three quarters seen once. The J gene is TRBJ2-3, the V gene TRBV4-3, with 11 bases aligning to TRBD2. This clonotype originated in a female donor in good health and CMV-seronegative. Sequencing was done on a sample of PBMCs. The CDR3 DNA reads TGCGCCAGCAGCCAAGAGACTAGCGGGACTGGCAGAGATACGCAGTATTTT. This encodes CASSQETSGTGRDTQYF.